The following is a TCR beta chain sequence with its context. The data were taken from a study of blood T cell repertoires in COVID-19. In the study overall: Samples came from the United States, Italy and Spain, spanning acute and convalescent COVID-19.

Ages ranged from about 18 to 89 years, with residence in approximately 25 US areas. Researchers sorted participants into cohorts using their self-reported clinical history. Trimming removed 3 bases at V and 1 base at J, with 12 bases between. CDR1 and CDR2 from the germline V gene are MNHEY and SVGAGI. The CDR3 has 15 residues. Per the authors' pipeline: Researchers report that nucleated cell counts were estimated from reference gene primer amplification. The method was immunoSEQ multiplex PCR; TCRdb's version includes in-frame clones alone and lacks a portion of them. V and J calls and clone size follow that table, whereas D and trimming were derived from the DNA. The table includes approximately 220,000 clones, around four fifths detected once.

This TCR came from a woman aged 50 to 60 who had been exposed to COVID-19. The V and J genes are TRBV6-5 and TRBJ1-1; D is undetermined. Sequencing input: PBMCs or T cells enriched from blood (not recorded which). The CDR3 region is CASSYREGQNTEAFF. The CDR3 bases are TGTGCCAGCAGTTATCGGGAAGGTCAGAACACTGAAGCTTTCTTT.